This T cell receptor (beta chain) came from a study of memory CD4+ T cells and cytomegalovirus serostatus (dated by TCRdb to between 2018 and 2021). Background on the whole study: The 35 or so healthy Belgian adults in the cohort included 9 who were CMV seropositive and some 25 who were CMV seronegative. CD4+ memory TCRbeta repertoires of a Belgian cohort with known cytomegalovirus serostatus were sequenced in order to replicate a published TCR-based CMV serostatus classifier.

Comment on this clone: There is no known antigen for this receptor. No base-level quality is on record; no much larger clone is a single base apart.

Genomic DNA was extracted from sorted cells with the Quick-DNA Microprep Kit. Amplification of TCRbeta DNA was done with the immunoSEQ hsTCRbeta kit, following the protocol from the manufacturer. An Illumina MiSeq instrument was used to sequence the TCRbeta libraries. As for the original processing: Following removal of out-of-frame sequences, 2 million to 2.5 million distinct TCRbeta sequences were retained, with an average of roughly 70,000 per individual. Each individual was scored using the number of 150 to 200 previously reported CMV-associated TCRbeta sequences that the individual carried and the total number of productive distinct TCRbeta sequences. A beta-binomial model was reimplemented in Python, and scikit-learn random forests with default parameters were trained on data from the US cohort. Classifier performance on the Belgian cohort was reported as the median AUC with percentile confidence intervals calculated over 10,000 bootstrap iterations. The table was pulled from immuneACCESS by TCRdb, which kept in-frame rearrangements only. Such tables lose some clones; where checked, under half of the loss comes from unresolved V genes, and the rest has no known cause. Clone size and V and J calls were adopted from that table, with D and trimming inferred from the DNA. The sample table records roughly 50,000 clones; less than 80% of these occur just once. Of the sample, 0.75% to 0.9% falls within the top ten clones.

Study-wide conclusions, independent of this receptor: Results were interpreted as suggesting that the CMV-associated TCR signature is largely present in the CD4+ memory repertoire. CMV serostatus prediction reached a median bootstrapped AUC of about 0.94 with the original framework and 0.9 to 0.93 with a US-trained random forest. Of more than 150 previously reported CMV-associated TCRbeta sequences, approximately 70 appeared in the CD4+ memory repertoires, each in one to five individuals. Only CD4+CD45RO+ memory cells were sequenced, in contrast to the original study, in which naive and memory CD4+ and CD8+ populations were covered. On the Belgian cohort, the classifier based on the original framework reached a median bootstrapped AUC of 0.95, with a 95% CI of 0.76-1.00.

Sequences SGHKS (CDR1) and YYEKEE (CDR2) are obtained from the germline V gene (reference sequence). V lost 3 bases and J lost 3 bases; the stretch between them is 7 bases long. The CDR3 numbers 13 residues from cysteine through phenylalanine. Just the 39-base CDR3 DNA is kept, in frame starting at base 1. A FACSAria II was used to sort memory CD4+ T cells, defined as single viable CD3+CD4+CD8-CD45RO+ cells. To determine CMV serostatus, a Roche Elecsys assay was used that detects serum IgG against CMV pp150, pp28, p38 and p52. Following thawing, total CD4+ T cells were enriched through positive selection using CD4 magnetic microbeads. Samples originated from another study that specifically interrogated the CD4+ T cell memory repertoire. Peripheral blood mononuclear cells were isolated and cryopreserved according to standard operating procedures, and serum was kept at -80 degrees C. CD3-PerCP (BW264/56), CD4-APC (RPA-T4), CD45RO-PE (UCHT1) and CD8-Pacific Orange (3B5) antibodies were used for staining, and non-viable cells were excluded with Sytox blue.

Sequencing used memory CD4+ T cells from blood. The sequence derives from an adult in good health and CMV-seronegative. Here the chain combines TRBV5-5 and TRBJ1-3; the D gene remains uncertain. The CDR3 reads CASSSPHGNTIYF. The sequenced DNA: TGTGCCAGCAGCTCCCCCCATGGAAACACCATATATTTT. The CDR3 plus the reference TRBV5-5 and TRBJ1-3 genes for the other parts give the full variable domain: DAGVTQSPTHLIKTRGQQVTLRCSPISGHKSVSWYQQVLGQGPQFIFQYYEKEERGRGNFPDRFSARQFPNYSSELNVNALLLGDSALYLCASSSPHGNTIYFGEGSWLTVV.